This T cell receptor beta chain was captured in a study of blood T cell repertoires in COVID-19. Study at large: The origin of the acute and convalescent COVID-19 samples was the United States, Italy and Spain. Nucleic acid was either cDNA or gDNA, and it came from T cells, B-cell-depleted T cells, or PBMCs.

This CDR3 spans 14 amino acids. Germline CDR1 is LGHDT and CDR2 is YNNKEL (reference sequence). Trimming left V 4 bases short and J 0 bases short, with 7 bases between. In the source study's methods: It was from reference gene primer amplification that nucleated cell counts were estimated. Profiling relied on immunoSEQ multiplex PCR, and the TCRdb table lists in-frame clones only, not all of them. That table is the source of V, J and clone size, and D and trimming were worked out from the DNA. The sample has tens of thousands of clones; more than 75% are singletons. The chain carries TRBV3-1 (or the pseudogene TRBV3-2) and TRBJ1-5; maybe TRBD1 (6 bases). The clonotype was recovered from an elderly woman with active COVID-19. The source material was peripheral blood. The chain's CDR3 is CASSLDSSNQPQHF. The CDR3 DNA follows: TGTGCCAGCAGCCTGGACAGTAGCAATCAGCCCCAGCATTTT.